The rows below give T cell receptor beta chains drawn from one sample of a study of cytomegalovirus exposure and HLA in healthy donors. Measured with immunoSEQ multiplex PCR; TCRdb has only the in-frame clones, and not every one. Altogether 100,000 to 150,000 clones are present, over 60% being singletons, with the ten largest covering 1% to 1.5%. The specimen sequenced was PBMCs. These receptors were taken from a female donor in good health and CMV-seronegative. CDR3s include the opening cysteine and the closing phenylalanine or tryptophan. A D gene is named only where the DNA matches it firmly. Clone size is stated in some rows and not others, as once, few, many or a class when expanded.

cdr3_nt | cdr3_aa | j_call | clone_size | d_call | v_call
TGTGCCAGCCAGATACAGGGGTCTAATGAAAAACTGTTTTTT | CASQIQGSNEKLFF | TRBJ1-4 | - | TRBD1 | TRBV2
TGTGCCACCAGCCCTGAACTAGCGAGTTACAATGAGCAGTTCTTC | CATSPELASYNEQFF | TRBJ2-1 | - | TRBD2 | TRBV15
TGTGCCAGCAGCTGGGGACTGATGAACACCGGGGAGCTGTTTTTT | CASSWGLMNTGELFF | TRBJ2-2 | - | - | TRBV5-5
TGTGCCAGCAGCTTAGGCAGGGGTCGCAATCAGCCCCAGCATTTT | CASSLGRGRNQPQHF | TRBJ1-5 | - | - | TRBV7-9
TGCGCCAGCGGGGATAGCGGATACACTAGCACAGATACGCAGTATTTT | CASGDSGYTSTDTQYF | TRBJ2-3 | - | - | TRBV5-1
TGTGCCAGTAGCCCCGGCCTGTACGGGTTTATAGATGGCTACACCTTC | CASSPGLYGFIDGYTF | TRBJ1-2 | - | - | TRBV19
TGCAGCGTTGAAGGGACAGGTTCTTACAATGAGCAGTTCTTC | CSVEGTGSYNEQFF | TRBJ2-1 | - | TRBD1 | TRBV29-1
TGTGCCAGCAGTGAAGAGTTAGCGGGCACCTACAATGAGCAGTTCTTC | CASSEELAGTYNEQFF | TRBJ2-1 | once | TRBD2 | TRBV2
TGTGCCAGCAGCTTGGCTCGGGACAGAATCCAAGAGACCCAGTACTTC | CASSLARDRIQETQYF | TRBJ2-5 | - | TRBD1 | TRBV5-5
TGTGCCAGCAGTTCCCGACTAGCGGGGGCCCAAGAGACCCAGTACTTC | CASSSRLAGAQETQYF | TRBJ2-5 | once | TRBD2 | TRBV27
TGTGCCAGCAGTTACTTGGGACTAGCGACGGGGAATGAGCAGTTCTTC | CASSYLGLATGNEQFF | TRBJ2-1 | - | TRBD2 | TRBV6-5
TGCGCCAGCAGCTTGGCGGGGGGGGAAGAGACCCAGTACTTC | CASSLAGGEETQYF | TRBJ2-5 | - | TRBD2 | TRBV5-1
TGCGCCAGCAGCCAAGATTCCGGGACAGGGGGTGAAAAACTGTTTTTT | CASSQDSGTGGEKLFF | TRBJ1-4 | - | TRBD1 | TRBV4-1
TGTGCCAGCAGCTATGGACAGGCGAACACTGAAGCTTTCTTT | CASSYGQANTEAFF | TRBJ1-1 | - | TRBD1 | TRBV7-2
TGTGCCTGGAGTGTACCGGGACTAGCGGGAGGCGAGCAGTACTTC | CAWSVPGLAGGEQYF | TRBJ2-7 | - | TRBD2 | TRBV30
TGTGCCAGCAGCCGCGGGTATGGCTACACCTTC | CASSRGYGYTF | TRBJ1-2 | - | - | TRBV5-5
TGTGCCAGCAGTTTCATCGAGAGCTCCTACGAGCAGTACTTC | CASSFIESSYEQYF | TRBJ2-7 | few | - | TRBV28
TGTGCCAGCTCACTGAACCGGGACAGGGGCAACGAGCAGTACTTC | CASSLNRDRGNEQYF | TRBJ2-7 | - | TRBD1 | TRBV18
TGTGCCAGCCTCGATACAGGGGGCGAGCAGTACTTC | CASLDTGGEQYF | TRBJ2-7 | once | TRBD1 | TRBV27
TGTGCCAGCAGTCTAACAGGGGGCGGCCAAGAGACCCAGTACTTC | CASSLTGGGQETQYF | TRBJ2-5 | - | TRBD1 | TRBV28
TGTGCCAGTAGTATTAGTGCGGCGAGGAACACTGAAGCTTTCTTT | CASSISAARNTEAFF | TRBJ1-1 | - | - | TRBV19
TGTGCCATCAGTGAGGAATGGGGCCTGGCTGAAGCTTTCTTT | CAISEEWGLAEAFF | TRBJ1-1 | - | - | TRBV10-3
TGTGCCTGGAGTGTACCTCAGGGACTGAGCTCTGGAAACACCATATATTTT | CAWSVPQGLSSGNTIYF | TRBJ1-3 | - | - | TRBV30
TGTGCCAGCAGCTTGTTTGGGGGGGACCAAGAGACCCAGTACTTC | CASSLFGGDQETQYF | TRBJ2-5 | once | TRBD2 | TRBV7-3
TGTGCCAGTAGAGAAACCGGGACAGGGCCCTACGAGCAGTACTTC | CASRETGTGPYEQYF | TRBJ2-7 | - | TRBD1 | TRBV19